A selection of T cell receptor beta chains follows, all from one sample in a study of chemoradiotherapy in HPV16-positive cancers. Assay: immunoSEQ multiplex PCR; the TCRdb copy retains only in-frame clones and omits some. Of 9,000 to 15,000 clones listed, 65% to 80% are singletons. This sample was obtained from a patient who underwent chemoradiotherapy. The receptors come from a human donor with HPV-associated anogenital cancer. CDR3s include the opening cysteine and the closing phenylalanine or tryptophan. The D gene is left open where the match is weak. Where a row states a size, it is once, few, many or the class of an expanded clone; other rows omit it.

J | length | V | size | D | DNA | CDR3
TRBJ1-4 | 14 | TRBV6-5 | NA | TRBD1 | TGTGCCAGCAGCCGGGACAGGGAACTTTTGGAACTGTTTTTT | CASSRDRELLELFF
TRBJ1-1 | 13 | TRBV7-2 | NA | NA | TGTGCCAGCAGCTTAAGGGGGAACACTGAAGCTTTCTTT | CASSLRGNTEAFF
TRBJ2-7 | 12 | TRBV30 | NA | NA | TGTGCCTGGAGCCCGACGGGTGAAGAGCAGTACTTC | CAWSPTGEEQYF
TRBJ1-1 | 11 | TRBV2 | few | NA | TGTGCCAGCAGTAGACAGCGGCAAGCTTTCTTT | CASSRQRQAFF
TRBJ1-1 | 12 | TRBV5-4 | medium-sized | NA | TGTGCCAGCAGCTGGGAGAACACTGAAGCTTTCTTT | CASSWENTEAFF
TRBJ2-5 | 14 | TRBV2 | NA | TRBD1 | TGTGCCAGCAGGTTAGACAGGGAGAGGGAGACCCAGTACTTC | CASRLDRERETQYF
TRBJ2-7 | 13 | TRBV9 | NA | NA | TGTGCCAGCAGCCCATTGGGGGGCTACGAGCAGTACTTC | CASSPLGGYEQYF
TRBJ1-4 | 18 | TRBV5-5 | NA | NA | TGTGCCAGCAGCTTGAGGGGTACATTAGTAGCGGCTAATGAAAAACTGTTTTTT | CASSLRGTLVAANEKLFF
TRBJ1-2 | 13 | TRBV5-6 | few | NA | TGTGCCAGCAGCCCAACACCTAACTATGGCTACACCTTC | CASSPTPNYGYTF
TRBJ2-7 | 15 | TRBV11-2 | NA | NA | TGTGCCAGCAGCTTAGTCAGGGGCGGATCCTACGAGCAGTACTTC | CASSLVRGGSYEQYF
TRBJ2-5 | 15 | TRBV7-2 | NA | NA | TGTGCCAGCAGCCAGCAGGGGGGGAACCAAGAGACCCAGTACTTC | CASSQQGGNQETQYF
TRBJ1-6 | 13 | TRBV7-2 | few | NA | TGTGCCAGCAGCTTACCGCCCGGTGGGAACCTCCACTTT | CASSLPPGGNLHF
TRBJ1-6 | 14 | TRBV5-1 | once | NA | TGCGCCAGCAGCGACACCTCCTATAATTCACCCCTCCACTTT | CASSDTSYNSPLHF
TRBJ2-1 | 15 | TRBV10-3 | once | NA | TGTGCCATCAACGAGCAGGGACCAGGCTACAATGAGCAGTTCTTC | CAINEQGPGYNEQFF
TRBJ1-2 | 14 | TRBV6-1 | NA | TRBD1 | TGTGCCAGCAGTCCCGGACAGGGGAACTATGGCTACACCTTC | CASSPGQGNYGYTF
TRBJ2-3 | 18 | TRBV15 | NA | TRBD1 | TGTGCCACCAGCAGACCTCGAGGTCCAGGGGGACGCTTATGGACGCAGTATTTT | CATSRPRGPGGRLWTQYF
TRBJ1-2 | 15 | TRBV5-6 | NA | TRBD1 | TGTGCCAGCAGCTTGGTGGACAGGGTTAACTATGGCTACACCTTC | CASSLVDRVNYGYTF
TRBJ2-3 | 16 | TRBV2 | NA | NA | TGTGCCAGCATCGAGAGGACGCATGAGGGGACAGATACGCAGTATTTT | CASIERTHEGTDTQYF
TRBJ2-7 | 15 | TRBV9 | once | NA | TGTGCCAGCAGCGTAGCATCTGATCCGTCCTACGAGCAGTACTTC | CASSVASDPSYEQYF
TRBJ2-7 | 13 | TRBV19 | NA | TRBD1 | TGTGCCAGTAGTTTTGGACAGGGTCGGGAGCAGTACTTC | CASSFGQGREQYF
TRBJ2-5 | 13 | TRBV9 | once | TRBD2 | TGTGCCAGCAGCGGGGGGGGCCAAGAGACCCAGTACTTC | CASSGGGQETQYF
TRBJ1-2 | 14 | TRBV7-9 | NA | NA | TGTGCCAGCACCGGGGGGGAATCTGACTATGGCTACACCTTC | CASTGGESDYGYTF
TRBJ2-2 | 15 | TRBV6-4 | NA | TRBD1 | TGTGCCAGCAGTGACGGGACAGAAAACACCGGGGAGCTGTTTTTT | CASSDGTENTGELFF
TRBJ1-2 | 15 | TRBV2 | once | NA | TGTGCCAGCAGTGAGCAGGGTGCCCAAAACTATGGCTACACCTTC | CASSEQGAQNYGYTF
TRBJ2-7 | 11 | TRBV30 | NA | TRBD1 | TGTGCTTGGGACAGGGGGAACGAGCAGTACTTC | CAWDRGNEQYF
TRBJ2-1 | 13 | TRBV7-2 | NA | NA | TGTGCCAGCAGCTTAAACAGGGTCGATGAGCAGTTCTTC | CASSLNRVDEQFF
TRBJ2-7 | 16 | TRBV5-1 | NA | NA | TGCGCCAGCAGGTTGGACCAGGAGACGGACCTTTACGAGCAGTACTTC | CASRLDQETDLYEQYF
TRBJ2-5 | 14 | TRBV5-4 | NA | NA | TGTGCCAGCAGCTTGGAGGTAGCCGCAGAGACCCAGTACTTC | CASSLEVAAETQYF
TRBJ2-6 | 17 | TRBV5-6 | NA | NA | TGTGCCAGCAGCTCCCGACGGAAGGGGCCTGGGGCCAACGTCCTGACTTTC | CASSSRRKGPGANVLTF
TRBJ1-2 | 15 | TRBV10-3 | once | NA | TGTGCCATCAGTGTCCCGGGACAACTTAACTATGGCTACACCTTC | CAISVPGQLNYGYTF
TRBJ1-5 | 15 | TRBV2 | NA | NA | TGTGCCAGCAGTGAAGCGCGGGGGGCAGGTCAGCCCCAGCATTTT | CASSEARGAGQPQHF
TRBJ2-7 | 14 | TRBV28 | NA | TRBD1 | TGTGCCAGCAGCTCCGGACAGGTATCCTACGAGCAGTACTTC | CASSSGQVSYEQYF
TRBJ1-1 | 14 | TRBV7-6 | once | TRBD1 | TGTGCCAGCAGCCCTATCTTCCGGGACAGTGAAGCTTTCTTT | CASSPIFRDSEAFF
TRBJ2-7 | 14 | TRBV2 | NA | NA | TGTGCCAGCAGTGAGGGTCCAGCCCCCTACGAGCAGTACTTC | CASSEGPAPYEQYF
TRBJ1-5 | 13 | TRBV27 | NA | NA | TGTGCCAGCAGTTCGGGAAGGTACCAGCCCCAGCATTTT | CASSSGRYQPQHF
TRBJ2-1 | 11 | TRBV28 | NA | NA | TGTGCCAGCAGGCGGGACTCCGAGCAGTTCTTC | CASRRDSEQFF
TRBJ2-3 | 15 | TRBV6-1 | few | TRBD2 | TGTGCCAGCAGTGAAACTAGCGGGGGGGCAGATACGCAGTATTTT | CASSETSGGADTQYF
TRBJ2-2 | 13 | TRBV7-7 | once | NA | TGTGCTAGCAGCTTGTATGACACCGGGGAGCTGTTTTTT | CASSLYDTGELFF
TRBJ1-2 | 13 | TRBV11-2 | NA | TRBD1 | TGTGCCAGCAGCTTGGACAGGGACTATGGCTACACCTTC | CASSLDRDYGYTF
TRBJ2-7 | 12 | TRBV18 | NA | NA | TGTGCCAGCTCAAGGGACGGCTACGAGCAGTACTTC | CASSRDGYEQYF
TRBJ2-1 | 16 | TRBV5-4 | NA | TRBD2 | TGTGCCAGCAGCTTGGCTTGGACTAGCTTTTCGGGTGAGCAGTTCTTC | CASSLAWTSFSGEQFF
TRBJ1-1 | 13 | TRBV30 | NA | NA | TGTGCCTGCGCGCAGGGGTCGAGGACTGAAGCTTTCTTT | CACAQGSRTEAFF
TRBJ1-6 | 13 | TRBV5-1 | few | TRBD1 | TGCGCCAGCAGCTGGGACAGTAATTCACCCCTCCACTTT | CASSWDSNSPLHF
TRBJ2-3 | 11 | TRBV5-6 | NA | NA | TGTGCCAGCAGCGACCGAGATACGCAGTATTTT | CASSDRDTQYF
TRBJ1-1 | 13 | TRBV5-6 | NA | NA | TGTGCCAGCAGCTTGGGGGCCGACCGTGAAGCTTTCTTT | CASSLGADREAFF
TRBJ2-5 | 11 | TRBV20-1 | NA | NA | TGCAGTGCTATTAGTCAAGAGACCCAGTACTTC | CSAISQETQYF
TRBJ2-7 | 14 | TRBV13 | NA | NA | TGTGCCAGCAGCCGGAGGACGAGGGCTGACGAGCAGTACTTC | CASSRRTRADEQYF
TRBJ2-2 | 17 | TRBV10-3 | NA | TRBD2 | TGTGCCATCAGGGGGCTAAACGGGGGGGACAACACCGGGGAGCTGTTTTTT | CAIRGLNGGDNTGELFF
TRBJ2-7 | 15 | TRBV6-5 | NA | TRBD1 | TGTGCCAGCTCTCAACTCGCAGGGGGCCCCTACGAGCAGTACTTC | CASSQLAGGPYEQYF
TRBJ1-1 | 11 | TRBV29-1 | once | NA | TGCAGCGTTGACCCGGGCGACAAAGCTTTCTTT | CSVDPGDKAFF
TRBJ2-7 | 12 | TRBV27 | NA | NA | TGTGCCAGCAGCCCGGGTCGTGGCGAGCAGTACTTC | CASSPGRGEQYF
TRBJ2-3 | 17 | TRBV7-9 | once | TRBD2 | TGTGCCAGCAGCTGGGGGACTAGCGGGGGACACACAGATACGCAGTATTTT | CASSWGTSGGHTDTQYF
TRBJ1-5 | 17 | TRBV5-5 | few | NA | TGTGCCAGCAGCTCTCAAACCGGGGGGCTGGGCAATCAGCCCCAGCATTTT | CASSSQTGGLGNQPQHF